A selection of T cell receptor beta chains follows, all from one sample in a study of blood T cell repertoires in COVID-19. The assay was immunoSEQ multiplex PCR, and TCRdb's table has in-frame clones only and misses some. The data show around 130,000 clones, 80% to 90% seen once. Sample: peripheral blood. These receptors all stem from an elderly woman with acute or convalescent COVID-19. The CDR3 runs from the conserved cysteine through the conserved F or W. A D gene is named only where the DNA matches it firmly. Clone size appears in some rows only: once, few, many, or a class for an expanded clone.

j_gene: TRBJ1-3; v_gene: TRBV19; d_gene: TRBD1; abundance: .; CDR3nt: TGTGCCAGTAGGGTGACAGGGGGTTTTTATGGAAACACCATATATTTT; CDR3aa: CASRVTGGFYGNTIYF
j_gene: TRBJ2-3; v_gene: TRBV5-1; d_gene: .; abundance: .; CDR3nt: TGCGCCAGCTCGAGGACTATTAGCACAGATACGCAGTATTTT; CDR3aa: CASSRTISTDTQYF
j_gene: TRBJ1-2; v_gene: TRBV25-1; d_gene: .; abundance: .; CDR3nt: TGTGCCAGCAGTGTTAGAGGCCTGAACTATGGCTACACCTTC; CDR3aa: CASSVRGLNYGYTF
j_gene: TRBJ2-4; v_gene: TRBV2; d_gene: TRBD1; abundance: .; CDR3nt: TGTGCCAGCAGGTGGGCCCTGGACAGGCCCTCCTCGGACATTCAGTACTTC; CDR3aa: CASRWALDRPSSDIQYF
j_gene: TRBJ1-1; v_gene: TRBV6-5; d_gene: .; abundance: once; CDR3nt: TGTGCCAGCAGTTACGTCGGAAGGGGCACTGAAGCTTTCTTT; CDR3aa: CASSYVGRGTEAFF
j_gene: TRBJ1-2; v_gene: TRBV24-1; d_gene: .; abundance: .; CDR3nt: TGTGCCACCAGTGATTTTGACGGGGACTACACCTTC; CDR3aa: CATSDFDGDYTF
j_gene: TRBJ1-4; v_gene: TRBV5-8; d_gene: TRBD1; abundance: .; CDR3nt: TGTGCCAGCAGCTTGCGTGGACAGGGACCCGAAAAACTGTTTTTT; CDR3aa: CASSLRGQGPEKLFF
j_gene: TRBJ2-1; v_gene: TRBV7-2; d_gene: .; abundance: .; CDR3nt: TGTGCCAGCAGCTTAGTGGGAGGCTACAATGAGCAGTTCTTC; CDR3aa: CASSLVGGYNEQFF
j_gene: TRBJ2-1; v_gene: TRBV3-1/TRBV3-2; d_gene: TRBD2; abundance: .; CDR3nt: TGTGCCAGCAGCCAATTGGCGGGGGGCCGTGAGCAGTTCTTC; CDR3aa: CASSQLAGGREQFF
j_gene: TRBJ2-5; v_gene: TRBV27; d_gene: .; abundance: .; CDR3nt: TGTGCCAGCAGTTTGGACAGGAGGGGGGAGACCCAGTACTTC; CDR3aa: CASSLDRRGETQYF
j_gene: TRBJ1-3; v_gene: TRBV7-9; d_gene: .; abundance: .; CDR3nt: TGTGCCAGCAGGACAATTTACTCTGGAAACACCATATATTTT; CDR3aa: CASRTIYSGNTIYF
j_gene: TRBJ1-1; v_gene: TRBV5-1; d_gene: .; abundance: .; CDR3nt: TGCGCCAGCAGCTTGAGCGGGGGCCACGACGTGAACACTGAAGCTTTCTTT; CDR3aa: CASSLSGGHDVNTEAFF
j_gene: TRBJ1-2; v_gene: TRBV3-1/TRBV3-2; d_gene: .; abundance: .; CDR3nt: TGTGCCAGGTTTTCAGGGGATAACTATGGCTACACCTTC; CDR3aa: CARFSGDNYGYTF
j_gene: TRBJ1-5; v_gene: TRBV10-3; d_gene: .; abundance: .; CDR3nt: TGTGCCATCACTCGGGACATAAATCAGCCCCAGCATTTT; CDR3aa: CAITRDINQPQHF
j_gene: TRBJ1-1; v_gene: TRBV7-2; d_gene: .; abundance: .; CDR3nt: TGTGCCAGCAGCTTAGTAGCAGGGATGAACACTGAAGCTTTCTTT; CDR3aa: CASSLVAGMNTEAFF
j_gene: TRBJ2-7; v_gene: TRBV9; d_gene: TRBD2; abundance: .; CDR3nt: TGTGCCAGCAGCGCCCAGGTAGCGGGGGGCCTATACGAGCAGTACTTC; CDR3aa: CASSAQVAGGLYEQYF
j_gene: TRBJ1-5; v_gene: TRBV19; d_gene: TRBD1; abundance: .; CDR3nt: TGTGCCAGTAACGATCCGGGACAGGGTAGGAGCCAGCCCCAGCATTTT; CDR3aa: CASNDPGQGRSQPQHF
j_gene: TRBJ2-2; v_gene: TRBV4-3; d_gene: TRBD2; abundance: .; CDR3nt: TGCGCCAGCAGCCGAAATCCGGGACTAGCTACCGGGGAGCTGTTTTTT; CDR3aa: CASSRNPGLATGELFF
j_gene: TRBJ1-2; v_gene: TRBV9; d_gene: .; abundance: .; CDR3nt: TGTGCCAGCAGCGTAGTGACAGCAGCTAACTATGGCTACACCTTC; CDR3aa: CASSVVTAANYGYTF
j_gene: TRBJ2-7; v_gene: TRBV9; d_gene: .; abundance: .; CDR3nt: TGTGCCAGCGGACAGCCCTACGAGCAGTACTTC; CDR3aa: CASGQPYEQYF
j_gene: TRBJ2-7; v_gene: TRBV5-1; d_gene: TRBD1; abundance: .; CDR3nt: TGCGCCAGCAGTCCTTCCGGGACAGACTACGAGCAGTACTTC; CDR3aa: CASSPSGTDYEQYF
j_gene: TRBJ2-5; v_gene: TRBV15; d_gene: .; abundance: .; CDR3nt: TGTGCCACCAGCAGAGATCGCGGGGGGGGACAGGGGCAACGAGAGACCCAGTACTTC; CDR3aa: CATSRDRGGGQGQRETQYF
j_gene: TRBJ1-1; v_gene: TRBV6-5; d_gene: .; abundance: .; CDR3nt: TGTGCCAGCAGCCCCACGGGGATGAACACTGAAGCTTTCTTT; CDR3aa: CASSPTGMNTEAFF
j_gene: TRBJ2-6; v_gene: TRBV2; d_gene: TRBD1; abundance: .; CDR3nt: TGTGCCAGCAGAGACAGGGAATTCTCTGGGGCCAACGTCCTGACTTTC; CDR3aa: CASRDREFSGANVLTF
j_gene: TRBJ2-7; v_gene: TRBV5-6; d_gene: TRBD2; abundance: .; CDR3nt: TGTGCCAGCAGCTTGTTCGGGGGGACCTACGAGCAGTACTTC; CDR3aa: CASSLFGGTYEQYF
j_gene: TRBJ1-2; v_gene: TRBV19; d_gene: .; abundance: once; CDR3nt: TGTGCCAGTAGTATAAGGGGCGCGGACTATGGCTACACCTTC; CDR3aa: CASSIRGADYGYTF
j_gene: TRBJ2-2; v_gene: TRBV5-1; d_gene: .; abundance: .; CDR3nt: TGCGCCAGCAGTCTCGGGTCAACAGGCGGGGAGCTGTTTTTT; CDR3aa: CASSLGSTGGELFF
j_gene: TRBJ2-3; v_gene: TRBV6-4; d_gene: .; abundance: once; CDR3nt: TGTGCCAGCAGTGTGGGCCCGTTCACAGATACGCAGTATTTT; CDR3aa: CASSVGPFTDTQYF
j_gene: TRBJ1-2; v_gene: TRBV4-2; d_gene: .; abundance: .; CDR3nt: TGTGCCAGCAGCCAAAGAGATGGGCAGGCACCGTATGGCTACACCTTC; CDR3aa: CASSQRDGQAPYGYTF
j_gene: TRBJ2-7; v_gene: TRBV6-4; d_gene: .; abundance: few; CDR3nt: TGTGCCAGCAGTGAACGTGGGGGAGGTTCCTACGAGCAGTACTTC; CDR3aa: CASSERGGGSYEQYF
j_gene: TRBJ1-2; v_gene: TRBV7-2; d_gene: .; abundance: .; CDR3nt: TGTGCCAGCAGCTTGTCAGGTTTCTATGGCTACACCTTC; CDR3aa: CASSLSGFYGYTF
j_gene: TRBJ1-2; v_gene: TRBV4-2; d_gene: .; abundance: .; CDR3nt: TGTGCCAGCAGCCAAGATAGAGCAGGGGGCTACACCTTC; CDR3aa: CASSQDRAGGYTF
j_gene: TRBJ2-4; v_gene: TRBV6-6; d_gene: .; abundance: .; CDR3nt: TGTGCCAGCAAGTACACACAGGCAACCAAAAACATTCAGTACTTC; CDR3aa: CASKYTQATKNIQYF
j_gene: TRBJ1-4; v_gene: TRBV5-4; d_gene: TRBD1; abundance: .; CDR3nt: TGTGCCAGCAGCAGGGGGCCCAGTTTAAATGAAAAACTGTTTTTT; CDR3aa: CASSRGPSLNEKLFF
j_gene: TRBJ2-1; v_gene: TRBV27; d_gene: TRBD1; abundance: .; CDR3nt: TGTGCCAGCAGTTCGACAGGGTGGGGGCGAGATGAGCAGTTCTTC; CDR3aa: CASSSTGWGRDEQFF
j_gene: TRBJ1-5; v_gene: TRBV5-5; d_gene: .; abundance: .; CDR3nt: TGTGCCAGCAGCTTGGGGGCAGCCTGGGATCAGCCCCAGCATTTT; CDR3aa: CASSLGAAWDQPQHF
j_gene: TRBJ2-3; v_gene: TRBV11-3; d_gene: TRBD2; abundance: .; CDR3nt: TGTGCCAGCAGCTTGGGGACTAGCGGGGGGAACACAGATACGCAGTATTTT; CDR3aa: CASSLGTSGGNTDTQYF
j_gene: TRBJ2-1; v_gene: TRBV4-1; d_gene: .; abundance: .; CDR3nt: TGCGCCAGCAGTAGAACGGGGGCCTACAATGAGCAGTTCTTC; CDR3aa: CASSRTGAYNEQFF
j_gene: TRBJ1-1; v_gene: TRBV6-5; d_gene: .; abundance: .; CDR3nt: TGTGCCAGCACGAGGGCCGGACTGAACACTGAAGCTTTCTTT; CDR3aa: CASTRAGLNTEAFF
j_gene: TRBJ1-2; v_gene: TRBV9; d_gene: .; abundance: once; CDR3nt: TGTGCCAGCAGCGCCTACTATGGCTACACCTTC; CDR3aa: CASSAYYGYTF
j_gene: TRBJ1-4; v_gene: TRBV7-9; d_gene: .; abundance: .; CDR3nt: TGTGCCAGCAGCCCCCAGAACAGCGGGTTGAATGAAAAACTGTTTTTT; CDR3aa: CASSPQNSGLNEKLFF